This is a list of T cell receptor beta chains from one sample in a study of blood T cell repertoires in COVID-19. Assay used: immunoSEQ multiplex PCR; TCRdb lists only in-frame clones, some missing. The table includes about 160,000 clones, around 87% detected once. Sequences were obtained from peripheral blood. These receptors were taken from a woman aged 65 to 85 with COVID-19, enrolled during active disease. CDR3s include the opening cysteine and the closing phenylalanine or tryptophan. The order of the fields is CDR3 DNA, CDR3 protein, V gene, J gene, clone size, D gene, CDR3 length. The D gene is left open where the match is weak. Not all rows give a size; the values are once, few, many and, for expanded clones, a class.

cdr3_nt: TGTGCCAGCAGCTTGGAAGGGAGCGGACAGCCCCAGCATTTT; cdr3_aa: CASSLEGSGQPQHF; v_call: TRBV5-5; j_call: TRBJ1-5; clone_size: .; d_call: .; cdr3_length: 14
cdr3_nt: TGTGCCAGCAGCTCGCCCTCGCGGCGCGGGGGCCCGCCTGGGGAGACCCAGTACTTC; cdr3_aa: CASSSPSRRGGPPGETQYF; v_call: TRBV7-8; j_call: TRBJ2-5; clone_size: .; d_call: .; cdr3_length: 19
cdr3_nt: TGTGCCAGCAGTGGACAGATCTCTGGGGCCAACGTCCTGACTTTC; cdr3_aa: CASSGQISGANVLTF; v_call: TRBV2; j_call: TRBJ2-6; clone_size: .; d_call: .; cdr3_length: 15
cdr3_nt: TGCGCCAGCAGCTCAACGACAGGCCGCGCTGAAGCTTTCTTT; cdr3_aa: CASSSTTGRAEAFF; v_call: TRBV5-1; j_call: TRBJ1-1; clone_size: once; d_call: .; cdr3_length: 14
cdr3_nt: TGTGCCAGCAGCTTACTCCCCTCTGGAAACACCATATATTTT; cdr3_aa: CASSLLPSGNTIYF; v_call: TRBV7-3; j_call: TRBJ1-3; clone_size: .; d_call: .; cdr3_length: 14
cdr3_nt: TGTGCCACCCAGGACAGCCTAGGGCAGTTCTTC; cdr3_aa: CATQDSLGQFF; v_call: TRBV6-5; j_call: TRBJ2-1; clone_size: few; d_call: .; cdr3_length: 11
cdr3_nt: TGTGCCAGCAGTCGCTTTTGGAGGGATACTGAAGCTTTCTTT; cdr3_aa: CASSRFWRDTEAFF; v_call: TRBV28; j_call: TRBJ1-1; clone_size: .; d_call: .; cdr3_length: 14
cdr3_nt: TGTGCCAGCAGCACCGCAGGGGAAAAAAATCAGCCCCAGCATTTT; cdr3_aa: CASSTAGEKNQPQHF; v_call: TRBV21-1; j_call: TRBJ1-5; clone_size: .; d_call: .; cdr3_length: 15
cdr3_nt: TGTGCCAGCAGACAGGTCGACTATGGCTACACCTTC; cdr3_aa: CASRQVDYGYTF; v_call: TRBV6-5; j_call: TRBJ1-2; clone_size: .; d_call: .; cdr3_length: 12
cdr3_nt: TGTGCCAGCAGTGAATGGGGCGGCGGGGGGGCAGGTGGCTACACCTTC; cdr3_aa: CASSEWGGGGAGGYTF; v_call: TRBV2; j_call: TRBJ1-2; clone_size: once; d_call: .; cdr3_length: 16
cdr3_nt: TGTGCCAGCAGCCAAGAAGAGTTCGTCGATTCACCCCTCCACTTT; cdr3_aa: CASSQEEFVDSPLHF; v_call: TRBV14; j_call: TRBJ1-6; clone_size: .; d_call: .; cdr3_length: 15
cdr3_nt: TGTGCCTGGAGTGTCCCGTCATATACGGTCGAAAAACTGTTTTTT; cdr3_aa: CAWSVPSYTVEKLFF; v_call: TRBV30; j_call: TRBJ1-4; clone_size: .; d_call: .; cdr3_length: 15
cdr3_nt: TGCGCCAGCAGCTTGCGGTCCCAGAACCAGAGGGGGTACAATGAGCAGTTCTTC; cdr3_aa: CASSLRSQNQRGYNEQFF; v_call: TRBV5-1; j_call: TRBJ2-1; clone_size: .; d_call: .; cdr3_length: 18
cdr3_nt: TGTGCCAGCTCACCACAGGGGGACGGGGGGTACATTCAGTACTTC; cdr3_aa: CASSPQGDGGYIQYF; v_call: TRBV18; j_call: TRBJ2-4; clone_size: .; d_call: .; cdr3_length: 15
cdr3_nt: TGTGCCAGCAGCAAGACAGGGGTGACCGGGGAGCTGTTTTTT; cdr3_aa: CASSKTGVTGELFF; v_call: TRBV6-2/TRBV6-3; j_call: TRBJ2-2; clone_size: .; d_call: TRBD1; cdr3_length: 14
cdr3_nt: TGTGCCAGCAGTCCCCCCGGGGGGCCCCTCCACGAGCAGTACTTC; cdr3_aa: CASSPPGGPLHEQYF; v_call: TRBV27; j_call: TRBJ2-7; clone_size: .; d_call: .; cdr3_length: 15
cdr3_nt: TGTGCCAGCAGCCAAGATACTGGGACAGGGGAAGCATTC; cdr3_aa: CASSQDTGTGEAF; v_call: TRBV4-2; j_call: TRBJ2-7; clone_size: .; d_call: TRBD1; cdr3_length: 13
cdr3_nt: TGTGCCAGCAGTTCCGGGACAGGGGTGCATCAGCCCCAGCATTTT; cdr3_aa: CASSSGTGVHQPQHF; v_call: TRBV6-2/TRBV6-3; j_call: TRBJ1-5; clone_size: .; d_call: TRBD1; cdr3_length: 15
cdr3_nt: TGTGCCAGCAGCCTGCATCCGGGACAGGGGTTCACAGATACGCAGTATTTT; cdr3_aa: CASSLHPGQGFTDTQYF; v_call: TRBV11-2; j_call: TRBJ2-3; clone_size: .; d_call: TRBD1; cdr3_length: 17
cdr3_nt: TGTGCCACCAGCAGAGGCGGGGCAAAGGCAGAAGAGACCCAGTACTTC; cdr3_aa: CATSRGGAKAEETQYF; v_call: TRBV15; j_call: TRBJ2-5; clone_size: .; d_call: .; cdr3_length: 16
cdr3_nt: TGTGCCAGCAGTAAGGGGACAGGGGGCACAGATACGCAGTATTTT; cdr3_aa: CASSKGTGGTDTQYF; v_call: TRBV7-8; j_call: TRBJ2-3; clone_size: .; d_call: TRBD1; cdr3_length: 15
cdr3_nt: TGTGCCAGCAGCTTAGATCCAGTGGGCTCCGGCTATGGCTACACCTTC; cdr3_aa: CASSLDPVGSGYGYTF; v_call: TRBV11-2; j_call: TRBJ1-2; clone_size: once; d_call: .; cdr3_length: 16
cdr3_nt: TGCGCCACCTCGTCGGGGGGAAACTATGGCTACACCTTC; cdr3_aa: CATSSGGNYGYTF; v_call: TRBV5-1; j_call: TRBJ1-2; clone_size: few; d_call: .; cdr3_length: 13
cdr3_nt: TGCGCCAGCAGCTCGGGACTCTACGAGCAGTACTTC; cdr3_aa: CASSSGLYEQYF; v_call: TRBV10-2; j_call: TRBJ2-7; clone_size: .; d_call: .; cdr3_length: 12
cdr3_nt: TGCGCCAGCAGTCCGGGACAGGGCGAGCCCCAGCATTTT; cdr3_aa: CASSPGQGEPQHF; v_call: TRBV5-1; j_call: TRBJ1-5; clone_size: .; d_call: TRBD1; cdr3_length: 13
cdr3_nt: TGTGCCAGCAGCAAAGACAGGGACACTGAAGCTTTCTTT; cdr3_aa: CASSKDRDTEAFF; v_call: TRBV11-2; j_call: TRBJ1-1; clone_size: .; d_call: TRBD1; cdr3_length: 13